The present T cell receptor (beta chain) was sequenced within a study of blood T cell repertoires in COVID-19. Study information: Samples came from the United States, Italy and Spain, spanning acute and convalescent COVID-19. Sources were T cells, B-cell-depleted T cells, or PBMCs; the material itself was cDNA or gDNA.

Germline V lookup: CDR1 LNHDA, CDR2 SQIVND (reference sequence). The CDR3 extends over 15 amino acids. V trimming: 7 bases; J trimming: 1 base; junction bases outside the gene matches: 6. In the study's own analysis: How many nucleated cells were present was estimated from reference gene primer amplification. Libraries were prepared by immunoSEQ multiplex PCR; TCRdb keeps only in-frame clonotypes and omits some of them. V and J calls and clone size are given by that table; D and trimming were obtained from the DNA. The table lists roughly 260,000 clones, about 85% of them singletons. The source of this sequence is a woman between 50 and 59 years old who had recovered from COVID-19. The chain links TRBV19 to TRBJ1-5; 8 bases map to TRBD1. The sample comprised peripheral blood. The CDR3 DNA follows: TGTGCCAGTAACGACAGGGGAAGGAGCAATCAGCCCCAGCATTTT. Encoded protein: CASNDRGRSNQPQHF.